These T cell receptor beta chains were read from a single sample in a study of T cells in Graves' hyperthyroidism and ophthalmopathy. A single record per CDR3 protein comes from TCRdb applying MiXCR to the multiplex PCR reads. Of about 400,000 distinct CDR3 sequences listed, roughly 14% are singletons. Sequencing was carried out using blood. The receptors were gathered from a man younger than 30 with Graves' ophthalmopathy. The CDR3 runs from the conserved cysteine through the conserved F or W. Each record gives: V gene, D gene, J gene, clone size, CDR3 protein, CDR3 DNA. The D gene is left open where the match is weak. Clone size, where shown, is once, few, many, or a class for clones that have expanded.

v_gene: TRBV5-1; d_gene: TRBD1; j_gene: TRBJ1-1; abundance: many; CDR3aa: CASSLGDRGLNTEAFF; CDR3nt: TGCGCCAGCAGCTTGGGCGACAGGGGGTTGAACACTGAAGCTTTCTTT
v_gene: TRBV6-1; d_gene: -; j_gene: TRBJ2-7; abundance: many; CDR3aa: CASSRDFLDYEQYF; CDR3nt: TGTGCCAGCAGTAGGGACTTTCTAGATTACGAGCAGTACTTC
v_gene: TRBV11-2; d_gene: TRBD2; j_gene: TRBJ2-1; abundance: -; CDR3aa: CASSLGTSGSGQFF; CDR3nt: TGTGCCAGCAGCTTAGGGACTAGCGGGTCCGGGCAGTTCTTC
v_gene: TRBV5-1; d_gene: TRBD2; j_gene: TRBJ2-1; abundance: many; CDR3aa: CASSALAGDSYNEQFF; CDR3nt: TGCGCCAGCAGCGCCCTAGCGGGAGACTCCTACAATGAGCAGTTCTTC
v_gene: TRBV18; d_gene: TRBD2; j_gene: TRBJ2-5; abundance: many; CDR3aa: CASSPRLAELQETQYF; CDR3nt: TGTGCCAGCTCACCACGACTAGCAGAACTTCAAGAGACCCAGTACTTC
v_gene: TRBV2; d_gene: -; j_gene: TRBJ1-2; abundance: many; CDR3aa: CASSDDAGYTF; CDR3nt: TGTGCCAGCAGTGATGACGCTGGCTACACCTTC
v_gene: TRBV7-2; d_gene: TRBD1; j_gene: TRBJ1-1; abundance: many; CDR3aa: CASSYLGQGGEAFF; CDR3nt: TGTGCCAGCAGCTACCTAGGACAGGGCGGTGAAGCTTTCTTT
v_gene: TRBV18; d_gene: TRBD1; j_gene: TRBJ1-4; abundance: few; CDR3aa: CASSPTGQGGIEKLFF; CDR3nt: TGTGCCAGCTCACCGACCGGACAGGGCGGAATTGAAAAACTGTTTTTT
v_gene: TRBV7-9; d_gene: TRBD1; j_gene: TRBJ1-4; abundance: few; CDR3aa: CASSSGQINEKLFF; CDR3nt: TGTGCCAGCAGCTCGGGACAGATAAATGAAAAACTGTTTTTT
v_gene: TRBV27; d_gene: TRBD1; j_gene: TRBJ1-5; abundance: -; CDR3aa: CASSTGYQPQPF; CDR3nt: TGTGCCAGCTCGACAGGGTATCAGCCCCAGCCTTTT
v_gene: TRBV6-8; d_gene: TRBD1; j_gene: TRBJ2-1; abundance: -; CDR3aa: CAIPTGGRVEQFF; CDR3nt: TGTGCCATTCCGACAGGGGGCAGAGTCGAGCAGTTCTTC
v_gene: TRBV11-3; d_gene: TRBD1; j_gene: TRBJ2-5; abundance: -; CDR3aa: CASSLDRGGQGWKTQYF; CDR3nt: TGTGCCAGCAGCTTAGATAGGGGGGGACAGGGGTGGAAGACCCAGTACTTC
v_gene: TRBV19; d_gene: -; j_gene: TRBJ1-5; abundance: few; CDR3aa: CASSIREAGPINQPQHF; CDR3nt: TGTGCCAGTAGTATAAGGGAAGCGGGACCGATCAATCAGCCCCAGCATTTT
v_gene: TRBV3-1; d_gene: TRBD1; j_gene: TRBJ2-5; abundance: -; CDR3aa: CASSHLDRLETQYF; CDR3nt: TGTGCCAGCAGCCACCTGGACAGGTTAGAGACCCAGTACTTC
v_gene: TRBV29-1; d_gene: TRBD1; j_gene: TRBJ1-1; abundance: many; CDR3aa: CSAKPQTGTNTEAFF; CDR3nt: TGCAGCGCTAAGCCACAGACAGGGACGAACACTGAAGCTTTCTTT
v_gene: TRBV2; d_gene: -; j_gene: TRBJ1-1; abundance: -; CDR3aa: CASRTTGGPNTEAFF; CDR3nt: TGTGCCAGCAGAACCACAGGCGGCCCAAACACTGAAGCTTTCTTT
v_gene: TRBV20-1; d_gene: TRBD2; j_gene: TRBJ2-3; abundance: many; CDR3aa: CSARTGTSGGDTQYF; CDR3nt: TGCAGTGCTAGAACCGGGACTAGCGGTGGAGATACGCAGTATTTT
v_gene: TRBV18; d_gene: TRBD2; j_gene: TRBJ2-1; abundance: many; CDR3aa: CASSPRELALYNEQFF; CDR3nt: TGTGCCAGCTCACCACGGGAACTAGCGTTATACAATGAGCAGTTCTTC
v_gene: TRBV11-2; d_gene: -; j_gene: TRBJ1-5; abundance: many; CDR3aa: CASSMERQPQHF; CDR3nt: TGTGCCAGCAGCATGGAACGTCAGCCCCAGCATTTT
v_gene: TRBV19; d_gene: TRBD1; j_gene: TRBJ1-2; abundance: -; CDR3aa: CASKTGIENYGYTF; CDR3nt: TGTGCCAGCAAGACAGGGATCGAAAACTATGGCTACACCTTC
v_gene: TRBV19; d_gene: -; j_gene: TRBJ2-5; abundance: few; CDR3aa: CASSMSEQETQYF; CDR3nt: TGTGCCAGTAGTATGTCAGAACAAGAGACCCAGTACTTC
v_gene: TRBV27; d_gene: -; j_gene: TRBJ2-7; abundance: -; CDR3aa: CASIQGYEQYF; CDR3nt: TGTGCCAGTATACAGGGCTACGAGCAGTACTTC
v_gene: TRBV7-9; d_gene: -; j_gene: TRBJ1-3; abundance: -; CDR3aa: CASSLEEAIKGDTIYF; CDR3nt: TGTGCCAGCAGCTTAGAGGAAGCCATAAAGGGGGACACCATATATTTT
v_gene: TRBV5-1; d_gene: -; j_gene: TRBJ2-3; abundance: many; CDR3aa: CASSLEQITDTQYF; CDR3nt: TGCGCCAGCAGCTTGGAACAGATCACAGATACGCAGTATTTT
v_gene: TRBV20-1; d_gene: TRBD1; j_gene: TRBJ2-3; abundance: many; CDR3aa: CSARGQGSDTQYF; CDR3nt: TGCAGTGCCCGGGGACAGGGGTCAGATACGCAGTATTTT
v_gene: TRBV5-1; d_gene: -; j_gene: TRBJ1-2; abundance: few; CDR3aa: CASSLDGMYGYAF; CDR3nt: TGCGCCAGCAGCTTGGATGGGATGTATGGCTACGCCTTC
v_gene: TRBV18; d_gene: -; j_gene: TRBJ2-5; abundance: many; CDR3aa: CASSPAEETQYF; CDR3nt: TGTGCCAGCTCACCGGCAGAAGAGACCCAGTACTTC
v_gene: TRBV11-2; d_gene: -; j_gene: TRBJ1-2; abundance: many; CDR3aa: CASSLEAGVNYGYTF; CDR3nt: TGTGCCAGCAGCTTAGAGGCAGGGGTAAACTATGGCTACACCTTC
v_gene: TRBV6-1; d_gene: -; j_gene: TRBJ2-7; abundance: many; CDR3aa: CASSEAGDSSYEQYF; CDR3nt: TGTGCTAGCAGTGAAGCGGGGGACAGCTCCTACGAGCAGTACTTC
v_gene: TRBV6-1; d_gene: -; j_gene: TRBJ1-2; abundance: once; CDR3aa: CASSEAGSGGSYGYTF; CDR3nt: TGTGCCAGCAGTGAAGCAGGTAGCGGGGGGTCCTATGGCTACACCTTC
v_gene: TRBV5-8; d_gene: -; j_gene: TRBJ1-2; abundance: many; CDR3aa: CASSLVSAGPNYGYTF; CDR3nt: TGTGCCAGCAGCTTGGTATCAGCAGGGCCCAACTATGGCTACACCTTC
v_gene: TRBV5-1; d_gene: TRBD2; j_gene: TRBJ2-3; abundance: many; CDR3aa: CASSQIAGGDTDTQYF; CDR3nt: TGCGCCAGCAGCCAGATAGCGGGGGGAGACACAGATACGCAGTATTTT
v_gene: TRBV6-2/TRBV6-3; d_gene: -; j_gene: TRBJ2-7; abundance: few; CDR3aa: CASSYSFTYEQYF; CDR3nt: TGTGCCAGCAGTTACTCGTTTACCTACGAGCAGTACTTC
v_gene: TRBV5-1; d_gene: TRBD1; j_gene: TRBJ2-3; abundance: many; CDR3aa: CASSNWDRDSTDTQYF; CDR3nt: TGCGCCAGCAGCAACTGGGACAGGGACTCCACAGATACGCAGTATTTT
v_gene: TRBV6-1; d_gene: TRBD1; j_gene: TRBJ2-2; abundance: -; CDR3aa: CASSSDRAAGELFF; CDR3nt: TGTGCCAGCAGCTCTGACAGGGCTGCCGGGGAGCTGTTTTTT